This TCR beta chain was identified during a study of shared clonotypes between healthy human individuals. Study-wide results and limits: Relative to their counterparts shared across all four donors, non-shared clonotypes exhibited diminished generation probabilities.

TCRdb keeps only in-frame clones here, not all; method: immunoSEQ multiplex PCR. Among some 2.1 million clones listed, about 94% were seen once. As concerns this clone: Its antigen is as yet unknown.

Naive CD8 cells lacked CD45RO and underwent positive selection for CCR7, leaving out terminally differentiated effector memory CD45RA+ cells. V lost 0 bases to trimming and J lost 6 bases; unmatched junction nucleotides: 8. The CDR3 covers 16 residues. Germline values: CDR1 LGHNA, CDR2 YSLEER. Sequences were obtained from naive CD8+ T cells sorted from blood. The clonotype comes from a man younger than 35 in good health. The rearrangement links TRBV4-3 to TRBJ2-7, with 10 bases fitting TRBD2. This chain's CDR3 is CASSQDQLAGRGEQYF. CDR3 coding DNA: TGCGCCAGCAGCCAAGATCAACTAGCGGGAAGGGGCGAGCAGTACTTC.